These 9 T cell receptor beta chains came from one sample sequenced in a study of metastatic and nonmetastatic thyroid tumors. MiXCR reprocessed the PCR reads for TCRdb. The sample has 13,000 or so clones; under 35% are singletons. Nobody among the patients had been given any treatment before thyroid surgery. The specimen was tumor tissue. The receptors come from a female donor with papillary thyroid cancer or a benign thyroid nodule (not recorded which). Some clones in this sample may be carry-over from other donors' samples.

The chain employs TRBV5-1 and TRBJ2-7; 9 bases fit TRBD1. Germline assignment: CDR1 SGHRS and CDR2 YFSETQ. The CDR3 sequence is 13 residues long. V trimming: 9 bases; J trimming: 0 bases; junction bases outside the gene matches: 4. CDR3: CATGTGSSYEQYF. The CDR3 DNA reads TGCGCCACCGGGACAGGGAGCTCCTACGAGCAGTACTTC.

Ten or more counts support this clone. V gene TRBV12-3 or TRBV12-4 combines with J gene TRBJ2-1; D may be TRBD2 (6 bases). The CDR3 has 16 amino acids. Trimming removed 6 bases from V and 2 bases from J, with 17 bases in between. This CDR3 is CASSPITGGAYNEQFF. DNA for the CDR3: TGTGCCAGCAGCCCCATCACCGGGGGTGCCTACAATGAGCAGTTCTTC.

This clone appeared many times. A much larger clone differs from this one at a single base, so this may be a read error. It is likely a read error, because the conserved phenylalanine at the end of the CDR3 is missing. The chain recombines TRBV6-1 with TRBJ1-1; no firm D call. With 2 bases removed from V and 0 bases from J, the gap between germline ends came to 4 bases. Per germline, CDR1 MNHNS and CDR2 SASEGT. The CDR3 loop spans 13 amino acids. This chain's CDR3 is CASSEQVNTEAFS. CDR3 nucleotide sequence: TGTGCCAGCAGTGAACAGGTGAACACTGAAGCTTTCTCT.

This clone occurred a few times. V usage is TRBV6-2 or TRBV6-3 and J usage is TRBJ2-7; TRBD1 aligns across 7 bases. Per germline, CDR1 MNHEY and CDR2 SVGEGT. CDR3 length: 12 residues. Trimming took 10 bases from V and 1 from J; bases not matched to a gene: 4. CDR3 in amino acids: CATGTASYEQYF. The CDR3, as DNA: TGTGCCACCGGGACAGCTTCCTACGAGCAGTACTTC.

The CDR3 loop reads CASSQSPIAGGSDEQFF. The CDR3, as DNA: TGCGCCAGCAGCCAATCACCTATAGCGGGAGGAAGCGATGAGCAGTTCTTC. The chain joins TRBV4-3 to TRBJ2-1; TRBD2 matches 10 bases. Germline CDR1 is LGHNA and CDR2 is YSLEER. V dropped 2 bases and J dropped 8; count of bases not matched to a gene: 12. The CDR3 runs 17 residues.

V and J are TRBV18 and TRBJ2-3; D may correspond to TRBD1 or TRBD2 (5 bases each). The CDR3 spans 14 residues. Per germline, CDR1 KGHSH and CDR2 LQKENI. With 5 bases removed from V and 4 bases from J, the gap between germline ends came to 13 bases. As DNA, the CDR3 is TGTGCCAGCTCAGCCGCACGAGGGGCAGATACGCAGTATTTT. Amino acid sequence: CASSAARGADTQYF.

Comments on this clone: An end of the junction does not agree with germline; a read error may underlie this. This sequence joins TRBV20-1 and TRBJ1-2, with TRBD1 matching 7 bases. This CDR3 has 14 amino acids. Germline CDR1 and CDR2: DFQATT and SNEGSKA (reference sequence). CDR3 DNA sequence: TGCAGTGCTAGGCGGGACAGCCATAACTATGTCTACACCTTC. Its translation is CSARRDSHNYVYTF.

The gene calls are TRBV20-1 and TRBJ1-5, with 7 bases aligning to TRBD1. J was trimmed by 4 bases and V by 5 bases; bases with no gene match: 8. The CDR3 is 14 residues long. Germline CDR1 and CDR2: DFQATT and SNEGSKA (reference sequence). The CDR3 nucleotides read TGCAGTGCTTCCCGACAGGGTAGGAATCAGCCCCAGCATTTT. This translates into CSASRQGRNQPQHF.

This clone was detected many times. CDR3 protein: CASRSDRVKHEQYV. CDR3 sequence (DNA): TGTGCCAGCAGATCGGACAGGGTTAAACACGAGCAGTACGTC. This chain joins TRBV6-1 and TRBJ2-7; TRBD1 matches 8 bases. Trimming at V came to 6 bases and at J to 5 bases, leaving 9 bases not matched to a gene. Germline loops: CDR1 MNHNS, CDR2 SASEGT. CDR3 length equals 14 residues.